The next 31 T cell receptor beta chains were all read from a single sample in a study of blood T cell repertoires in COVID-19. Using immunoSEQ multiplex PCR, the repertoire was profiled, and TCRdb retains in-frame clones only, with some absent. The sample lists just under 20,000 clones; over 90% were seen once. Sequenced input: peripheral blood. All receptors derive from a woman aged 45-65 years with active COVID-19.

V gene TRBV15 combines with J gene TRBJ2-7, with D possibly TRBD2 on 5 matching bases. The CDR3 spans 13 residues. Trimming pared 1 base from V and 6 bases from J, leaving 10 bases between. Germline loops: CDR1 LNHNV, CDR2 YYDKDF (reference sequence). The CDR3 region has the DNA TGTGCCACCAGCAGAGGACGGCGGGTCGAGCAGTACTTC. The encoded protein is CATSRGRRVEQYF.

The chain combines TRBV12-3 or TRBV12-4 with TRBJ1-2; possible D gene TRBD1, 5 bases. The CDR3 spans 12 residues. V lost 3 bases, J lost 8 bases, and 10 bases lay in between. CDR3 loop: CASSFRAGGYTF. In nucleotides, the CDR3 is TGTGCCAGCAGTTTTCGGGCAGGGGGCTACACCTTC.

The chain recombines TRBV14 with TRBJ2-3; D possibly corresponds to TRBD1 (6 bases). The germline V gene has CDR1 SGHDN and CDR2 FVKESK. V gave up 4 bases and J gave up 4 bases, with 18 bases separating them. This CDR3 region has 16 residues. CDR3 in DNA: TGTGCCAGCAGCCGAGGCAGGGGATCGGCGGCAGATACGCAGTATTTT. Translation gives CASSRGRGSAADTQYF.

The chain recombines TRBV2 with TRBJ1-2; D ambiguous. V lost 5 bases and J lost 6, with 16 bases in between. The germline CDR1 and CDR2 sequences are SNHLY and FYNNEI. The CDR3 covers 14 residues. The CDR3 coding sequence is TGTGCCAGCAGTCGTTCCCTATCTGGAGATGGCTACACCTTC. It specifies CASSRSLSGDGYTF.

The chain links TRBV5-8 to TRBJ1-5; D possibly corresponds to TRBD1 (5 bases). CDR3 length equals 15 residues. Germline V gene lookup returns CDR1 SGHTS and CDR2 YDEGEE. V lost 2 bases to trimming and J lost 1 base, with 10 bases between them. The CDR3: CASSFNAGSNQPQHF. For the CDR3, the DNA is TGTGCCAGCAGCTTCAACGCAGGGAGCAATCAGCCCCAGCATTTT.

V is TRBV7-9 and J is TRBJ2-7; maybe TRBD2 (6 bases). Trimming stripped 5 bases from V and 0 bases from J, with 8 bases between. CDR1 is SEHNR and CDR2 is FQNEAQ in the germline V gene (reference sequence). CDR3 size: 13 residues. The chain's CDR3 is CASSGGSSYEQYF. As DNA, the CDR3 is TGTGCCAGCAGCGGGGGGAGCTCCTACGAGCAGTACTTC.

The chain carries TRBV7-3 and TRBJ2-3, with 7 bases aligning to TRBD1. With V trimmed by 5 bases and J by 0 bases, 14 bases remained unmatched. Per germline, CDR1 SGHTA and CDR2 FQGTGA. The CDR3 consists of 18 residues. The CDR3 bases are TGTGCCAGCAGCGCGAGTCCCGGACAGGACCCTAGCACAGATACGCAGTATTTT. It encodes CASSASPGQDPSTDTQYF.

V and J are TRBV19 and TRBJ2-7; D is unclear. The V end lost 5 bases, the J end lost 0 bases, and 11 bases lay between the germline ends. The CDR3 consists of 14 residues. Per germline, CDR1 LNHDA and CDR2 SQIVND (reference sequence). In nucleotides, the CDR3 is TGTGCCAGTAGTCTAACCGGGTCCTCCTACGAGCAGTACTTC. Its protein is CASSLTGSSYEQYF.

The V and J genes are TRBV19 and TRBJ1-5; 9 bases fit TRBD1. CDR1 LNHDA and CDR2 SQIVND come from the germline V gene (reference sequence). The CDR3 has 16 amino acids. J gave up 0 bases and V 3 bases, and 3 bases lay outside the gene matches. CDR3 in amino acids: CASSIGTGYSNQPQHF. The CDR3 DNA sequence: TGTGCCAGTAGTATTGGGACAGGGTATAGCAATCAGCCCCAGCATTTT. The full variable domain, completed using reference TRBV19 and TRBJ1-5, is DGGITQSPKYLFRKEGQNVTLSCEQNLNHDAMYWYRQDPGQGLRLIYYSQIVNDFQKGDIAEGYSVSREKKESFPLTVTSAQKNPTAFYLCASSIGTGYSNQPQHFGDGTRLSIL.

This clone appeared a single time. This chain connects TRBV7-9 to TRBJ1-1, with 10 nucleotides matching TRBD1. V was clipped by 5 bases and J by 6 bases; unmatched bases: 6. From germline, CDR1 is SEHNR and CDR2 FQNEAQ (reference sequence). This CDR3 spans 14 amino acids. The CDR3 sequence is CASSRQGAGPEAFF. The CDR3 DNA reads as TGTGCCAGCAGCCGACAGGGGGCAGGTCCTGAAGCTTTCTTT.

This clone is a singleton in its sample. The genes are TRBV28 and TRBJ2-7; 7 bases align to TRBD2. This CDR3 is built from 11 residues. The J segment lost 11 bases and the V segment lost 5 bases, leaving 6 bases of the junction unmatched. CDR1 and CDR2 from the germline V gene are MDHEN and SYDVKM. CDR3 in DNA: TGTGCCAGCAGTGGCGGGCTAGCGGAGTACTTC. This codes for CASSGGLAEYF.

V gene TRBV7-3 combines with J gene TRBJ2-1, with D possibly matching TRBD1 (5 bases). Trimming removed 6 bases at V and 2 bases at J, with 14 bases between. CDR3 length equals 15 residues. In germline, CDR1 is SGHTA, CDR2 FQGTGA. CDR3 protein: CASSQGVSAYNEQFF. The CDR3 nucleotides are TGTGCCAGCAGTCAAGGGGTGAGCGCCTACAATGAGCAGTTCTTC.

This clone was seen only once. J is TRBJ2-3 and V is TRBV10-1; D possibly corresponds to TRBD2 (6 bases). This CDR3 has 11 amino acids. V lost 8 bases and J 12 bases, leaving 15 bases between the germline ends. Germline values: CDR1 WNHNN, CDR2 SYGVQD (reference sequence). CDR3 coding DNA: TGCGCCAGCCAACGGACTACCCATCAGTATTTT. Its protein is CASQRTTHQYF.

The CDR3 coding sequence is TGTGCCAGCAGCCCGACGGGACTAGCGTTTGAGCAGTTCTTC. This codes for CASSPTGLAFEQFF. The chain uses TRBV28 and TRBJ2-1; 10 nucleotides match TRBD2. Trimming removed 6 bases from V and 9 bases from J; junction bases left unmatched: 8. Germline V gene lookup returns CDR1 MDHEN and CDR2 SYDVKM. CDR3 length equals 14 residues.

V and J are TRBV5-1 and TRBJ1-1; 8 positions agree with TRBD1. V dropped 4 bases and J dropped 5; count of bases not matched to a gene: 7. Per the germline V gene, CDR1 is SGHRS and CDR2 is YFSETQ. The CDR3 loop spans 14 amino acids. The CDR3 loop is CASSPGQGATEAFF. The CDR3 DNA reads as TGCGCCAGCAGCCCCGGACAGGGAGCAACTGAAGCTTTCTTT. Complete variable domain (other parts from reference TRBV5-1 and TRBJ1-1): KAGVTQTPRYLIKTRGQQVTLSCSPISGHRSVSWYQQTPGQGLQFLFEYFSETQRNKGNFPGRFSGRQFSNSRSEMNVSTLELGDSALYLCASSPGQGATEAFFGQGTRLTVV.

In its sample, this clone was seen a few times. The chain joins TRBV6-6 to TRBJ1-5; maybe TRBD1 (6 bases). CDR1 is MNHNY and CDR2 is SVGAGI in the germline V gene (reference sequence). CDR3 length: 14 amino acids. Trimming pared 4 bases from V and 5 bases from J, leaving 12 bases between. The CDR3 here is CASSFAGADQPQHF. The CDR3 coding sequence is TGTGCCAGCAGTTTTGCAGGGGCGGATCAGCCCCAGCATTTT.

The genes are TRBV18 and TRBJ1-5, with D maybe TRBD1 (6 bases). The germline V and J ends were trimmed by 5 bases and 6 bases, with 14 bases remaining between them. CDR3 length: 14 amino acids. CDR1 and CDR2 (germline): KGHSH, LQKENI. CDR3: CASSTQGSGQPQHF. The CDR3 bases are TGTGCCAGCTCAACACAGGGCAGCGGTCAGCCCCAGCATTTT.

This CDR3 is CASSLAWGTGGSYEQYF. The CDR3 DNA reads as TGTGCCAGCAGCTTGGCTTGGGGGACAGGGGGCTCCTACGAGCAGTACTTC. V and J are TRBV5-4 and TRBJ2-7; TRBD1 matches 11 bases. The length of the CDR3 is 17 residues. V gave up 0 bases and J gave up 0 bases; unmatched junction bases: 5. Germline CDR1 reads SGHNT; CDR2 reads YYREEE (reference sequence).

V is TRBV7-9 and J is TRBJ2-5; D is ambiguous. The CDR3 is 14 amino acids. CDR1 is SEHNR, CDR2 FQNEAQ, per germline (reference sequence). The V and J ends lost 6 bases and 5 bases respectively, with 16 bases between them. CDR3 amino acids: CASSSPFGRETQYF. CDR3 bases: TGTGCCAGCAGTTCGCCATTCGGTCGGGAGACCCAGTACTTC.

This clone has only one observation. The CDR3 DNA reads as TGTGCCAGCAGCCCTCAGACAACCGTTGAAGAGCAGTACTTC. Translating gives CASSPQTTVEEQYF. The chain carries TRBV7-9 and TRBJ2-7; D unresolved. The CDR3 is 14 residues long. Germline V gives CDR1 SEHNR, CDR2 FQNEAQ (reference sequence). V lost 5 bases to trimming and J lost 7 bases, with 18 bases between them.

V usage is TRBV27 and J usage is TRBJ1-6; D uncertain. V lost 6 bases and J lost 0, with 15 bases in between. The CDR3 extends over 17 amino acids. CDR1 and CDR2 from the germline V gene are MNHEY and SMNVEV (reference sequence). In nucleotides, the CDR3 is TGTGCCAGCAGCCTAACGCCCATAAGCTCCTATAATTCACCCCTCCACTTT. As protein: CASSLTPISSYNSPLHF.

The chain carries TRBV28 and TRBJ1-2; a weak D match, TRBD1 (5 bases). Germline CDR1 reads MDHEN; CDR2 reads SYDVKM. V lost 10 bases and J lost 6, with 18 bases in between. This CDR3 has 13 residues. CDR3 nucleotide sequence: TGTGCCACCCCCTCCCAGGGAGGGAATGGCTACACCTTC. As protein: CATPSQGGNGYTF.

The gene calls are TRBV6-5 and TRBJ1-2; weak D call: TRBD1 (5 bases). The CDR3 spans 14 residues. Germline CDR1 reads MNHEY; CDR2 reads SVGAGI. The V and J ends lost 8 bases and 5 bases respectively, with 18 bases between them. The CDR3 sequence: CASGRGGVIYGYTF. The CDR3 bases are TGTGCCAGCGGACGTGGGGGGGTCATTTATGGCTACACCTTC.

The J gene is TRBJ1-2, the V gene TRBV10-3, with 8 positions matching TRBD1. The CDR3 has 15 residues. J lost 4 bases, V lost 0 bases, and 4 bases had no gene match. Per germline, CDR1 ENHRY and CDR2 SYGVKD. The CDR3 DNA reads TGTGCCATCAGTGAGTCGGCAGGGGGCGGCTATGGCTACACCTTC. Translation gives CAISESAGGGYGYTF.

The chain uses TRBV2 and TRBJ2-7; 9 bases are a match to TRBD1. Trimming at V came to 10 bases and at J to 7 bases, leaving 14 bases not matched to a gene. CDR1 and CDR2 (germline): SNHLY, FYNNEI. The CDR3 runs 14 residues. The chain's CDR3 is CATQAGTGTWEQYF. The CDR3 DNA sequence: TGTGCCACCCAAGCCGGGACAGGGACATGGGAGCAGTACTTC.

The rearrangement joins TRBV5-1 to TRBJ2-2; 8 bases are shared with TRBD2. Germline CDR1 reads SGHRS; CDR2 reads YFSETQ. Trimming removed 0 bases from V and 1 base from J; junction bases left unmatched: 5. This CDR3 contains 17 residues. The CDR3 region has the DNA TGCGCCAGCAGCTTGGGTCCAGCGGGGGAGAACACCGGGGAGCTGTTTTTT. Its protein is CASSLGPAGENTGELFF.

The chain links TRBV3-1 (or the pseudogene TRBV3-2) to TRBJ2-7, with a tentative D call TRBD1 (6 bases). Per germline, CDR1 LGHDT and CDR2 YNNKEL (reference sequence). V was shortened by 0 bases and J by 2 bases, with 14 bases between the two germline ends. The CDR3 length is 16 residues. CDR3 region: CASSQEWGQGPYEQYF. The CDR3, as DNA: TGTGCCAGCAGCCAAGAATGGGGTCAGGGGCCCTACGAGCAGTACTTC.

This clone was counted a single time. V is TRBV29-1 and J is TRBJ2-1; 12 bases line up with TRBD1. This CDR3 has 15 residues. Per germline, CDR1 SQVTM and CDR2 ANQGSEA. V lost 5 bases and J lost 0; bases outside the gene matches: 2. DNA of the CDR3: TGCAGCGTTATGGGACAGGGGGCCTCCTACAATGAGCAGTTCTTC. Translating gives CSVMGQGASYNEQFF.

The J gene is TRBJ2-7, the V gene TRBV9, with 13 nucleotides matching TRBD2. V was pared by 4 bases and J by 6 bases, with 10 bases of the junction left unmatched. Germline CDR1 and CDR2: SGDLS and YYNGEE. The CDR3 covers 16 residues. The CDR3 spells CASSPSGTSGMGEQYF. The CDR3 DNA sequence: TGTGCCAGCAGCCCGTCCGGGACTAGCGGGATGGGCGAGCAGTACTTC.

The chain is built from TRBV4-1 and TRBJ1-5; TRBD1 matches 7 bases. Looked up from germline, CDR1 is MGHRA and CDR2 is YSYEKL. V gave up 1 base and J gave up 2 bases; unmatched junction bases: 5. There are 16 residues in the CDR3. The CDR3 loop is CASSQVDREGNQPQHF. The CDR3 DNA sequence: TGCGCCAGCAGCCAAGTAGACAGGGAGGGCAATCAGCCCCAGCATTTT.

The J gene is TRBJ1-6, the V gene TRBV5-1, with TRBD1 as a possible D gene (6 bases). This CDR3 contains 15 residues. Germline CDR1 reads SGHRS; CDR2 reads YFSETQ. V shed 4 bases and J shed 7 bases, with 15 bases lying between them. The CDR3 is CASSPDSPSNSPLHF. The CDR3 DNA sequence: TGCGCCAGCAGCCCGGACAGTCCTTCGAATTCACCCCTCCACTTT.